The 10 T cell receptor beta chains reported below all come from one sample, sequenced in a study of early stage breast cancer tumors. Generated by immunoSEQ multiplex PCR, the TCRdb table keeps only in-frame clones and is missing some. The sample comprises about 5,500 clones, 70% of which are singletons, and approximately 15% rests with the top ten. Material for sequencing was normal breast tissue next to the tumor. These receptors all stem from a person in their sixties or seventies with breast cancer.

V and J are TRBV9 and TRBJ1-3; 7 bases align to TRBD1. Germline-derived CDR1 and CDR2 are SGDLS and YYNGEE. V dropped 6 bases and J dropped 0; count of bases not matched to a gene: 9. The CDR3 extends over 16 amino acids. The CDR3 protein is CASTPGGQGSGNTIYF. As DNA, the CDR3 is TGTGCCAGCACCCCAGGGGGGCAGGGCTCTGGAAACACCATATATTTT. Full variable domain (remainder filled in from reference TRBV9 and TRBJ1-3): DSGVTQTPKHLITATGQRVTLRCSPRSGDLSVYWYQQSLDQGLQFLIQYYNGEERAKGNILERFSAQQFPDLHSELNLSSLELGDSALYFCASTPGGQGSGNTIYFGEGSWLTVV.

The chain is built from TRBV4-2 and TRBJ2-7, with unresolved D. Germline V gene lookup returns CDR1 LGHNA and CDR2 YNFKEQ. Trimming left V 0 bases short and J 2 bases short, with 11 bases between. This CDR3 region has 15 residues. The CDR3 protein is CASSQEGDTAYEQYF. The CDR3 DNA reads TGTGCCAGCAGCCAAGAGGGTGACACGGCCTACGAGCAGTACTTC.

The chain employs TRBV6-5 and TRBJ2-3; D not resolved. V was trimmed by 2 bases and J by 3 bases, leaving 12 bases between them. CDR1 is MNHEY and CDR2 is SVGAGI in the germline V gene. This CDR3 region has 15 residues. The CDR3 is CASSYALGGTDTQYF. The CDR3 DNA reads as TGTGCCAGCAGTTACGCCCTTGGCGGTACAGATACGCAGTATTTT.

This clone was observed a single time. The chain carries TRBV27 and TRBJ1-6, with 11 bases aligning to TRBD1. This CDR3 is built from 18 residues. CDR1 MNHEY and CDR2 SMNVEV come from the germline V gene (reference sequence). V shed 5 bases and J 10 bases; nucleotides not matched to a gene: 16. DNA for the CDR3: TGTGCCAGCAGTACCTCCGGGACAGGGGGACCACGGAGGTCACCCCTCCACTTT. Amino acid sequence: CASSTSGTGGPRRSPLHF.

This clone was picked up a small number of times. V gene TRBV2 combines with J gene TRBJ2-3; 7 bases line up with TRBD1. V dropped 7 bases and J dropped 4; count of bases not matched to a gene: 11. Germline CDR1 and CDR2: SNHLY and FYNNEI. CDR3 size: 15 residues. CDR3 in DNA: TGTGCCAGCAATCGGGACAGCGTGTATTCAGATACGCAGTATTTT. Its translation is CASNRDSVYSDTQYF. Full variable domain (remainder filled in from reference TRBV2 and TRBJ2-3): EPEVTQTPSHQVTQMGQEVILRCVPISNHLYFYWYRQILGQKVEFLVSFYNNEISEKSEIFDDQFSVERPDGSNFTLKIRSTKLEDSAMYFCASNRDSVYSDTQYFGPGTRLTVL.

The CDR3 loop reads CASSLEQGYGYTF. For the CDR3, the DNA is TGCGCCAGCAGCTTGGAACAGGGTTATGGCTACACCTTC. The chain links TRBV5-1 to TRBJ1-2, with D possibly being TRBD1 (6 bases). CDR1 is SGHRS, CDR2 YFSETQ, per germline. V was pared by 0 bases and J by 5 bases, with 8 bases between. CDR3 length: 13 amino acids.

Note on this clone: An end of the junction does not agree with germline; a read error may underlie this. The CDR3 nucleotides are TGCAGTGCGGATTGGGGCGACTTC. It yields the protein CSADWGDF. The V call is TRBV20-1, the J call TRBJ2-5; D possibly corresponds to TRBD1 (5 bases). Germline lookup yields CDR1 DFQATT and CDR2 SNEGSKA (reference sequence). The CDR3 loop spans 8 amino acids.

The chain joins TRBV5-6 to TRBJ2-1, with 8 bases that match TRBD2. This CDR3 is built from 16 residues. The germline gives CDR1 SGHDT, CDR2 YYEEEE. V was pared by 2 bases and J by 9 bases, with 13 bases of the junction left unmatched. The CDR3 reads CASSFRGLGLLGEQFF. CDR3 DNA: TGTGCCAGCAGCTTCAGGGGACTAGGGTTATTGGGTGAGCAGTTCTTC.

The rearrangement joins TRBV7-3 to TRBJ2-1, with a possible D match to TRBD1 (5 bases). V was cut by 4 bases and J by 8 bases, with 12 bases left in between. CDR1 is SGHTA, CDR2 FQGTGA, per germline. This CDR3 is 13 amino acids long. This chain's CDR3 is CASSSRWGDEQFF. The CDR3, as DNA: TGTGCCAGCAGCTCACGTTGGGGCGATGAGCAGTTCTTC.

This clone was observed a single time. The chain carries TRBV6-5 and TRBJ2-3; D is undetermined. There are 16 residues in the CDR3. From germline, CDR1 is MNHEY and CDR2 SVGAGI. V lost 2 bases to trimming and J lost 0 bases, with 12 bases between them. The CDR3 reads CASSYGITSSTDTQYF. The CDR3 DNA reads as TGTGCCAGCAGTTACGGGATCACCTCTAGCACAGATACGCAGTATTTT.